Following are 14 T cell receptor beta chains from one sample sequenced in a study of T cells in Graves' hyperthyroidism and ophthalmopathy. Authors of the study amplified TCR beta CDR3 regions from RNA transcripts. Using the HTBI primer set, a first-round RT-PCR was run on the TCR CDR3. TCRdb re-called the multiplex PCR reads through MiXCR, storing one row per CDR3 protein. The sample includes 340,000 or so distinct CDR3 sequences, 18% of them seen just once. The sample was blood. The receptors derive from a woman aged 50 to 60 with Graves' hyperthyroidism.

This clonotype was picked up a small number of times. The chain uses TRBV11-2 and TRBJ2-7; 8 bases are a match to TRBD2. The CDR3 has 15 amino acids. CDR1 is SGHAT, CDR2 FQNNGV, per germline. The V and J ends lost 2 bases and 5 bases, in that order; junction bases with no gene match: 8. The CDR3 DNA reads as TGTGCCAGCAGCTTATTCCGGGAGGGCCCCCACGAGCAGTACTTC. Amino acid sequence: CASSLFREGPHEQYF.

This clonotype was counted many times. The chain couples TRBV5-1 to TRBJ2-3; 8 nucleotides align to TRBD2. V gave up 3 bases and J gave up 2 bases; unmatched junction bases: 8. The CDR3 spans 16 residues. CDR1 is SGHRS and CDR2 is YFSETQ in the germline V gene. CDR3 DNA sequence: TGCGCCAGCAGCTCAATAGCGGGGAGAGACACAGATACGCAGTATTTT. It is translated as CASSSIAGRDTDTQYF.

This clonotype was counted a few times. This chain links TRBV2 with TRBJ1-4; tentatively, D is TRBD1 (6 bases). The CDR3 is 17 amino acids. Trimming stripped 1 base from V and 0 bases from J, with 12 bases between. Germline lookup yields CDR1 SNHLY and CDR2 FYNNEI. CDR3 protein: CASSEDWGQATNEKLFF. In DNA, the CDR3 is TGTGCCAGCAGTGAAGATTGGGGGCAAGCAACTAATGAAAAACTGTTTTTT.

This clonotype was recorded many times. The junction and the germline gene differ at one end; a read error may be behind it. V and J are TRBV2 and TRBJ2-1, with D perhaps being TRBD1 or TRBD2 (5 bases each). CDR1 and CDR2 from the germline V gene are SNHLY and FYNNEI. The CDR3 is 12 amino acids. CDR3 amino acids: CATSRGPDEQFF. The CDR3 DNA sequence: TGTGCCACCAGTCGGGGCCCCGATGAGCAGTTCTTC. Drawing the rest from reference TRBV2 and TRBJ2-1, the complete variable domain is EPEVTQTPSHQVTQMGQEVILRCVPISNHLYFYWYRQILGQKVEFLVSFYNNEISEKSEIFDDQFSVERPDGSNFTLKIRSTKLEDSAMYFCATSRGPDEQFFGPGTRLTVL.

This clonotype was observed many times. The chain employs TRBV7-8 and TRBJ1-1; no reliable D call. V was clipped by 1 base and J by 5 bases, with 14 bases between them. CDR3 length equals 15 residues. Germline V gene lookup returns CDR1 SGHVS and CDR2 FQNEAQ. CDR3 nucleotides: TGTGCCAGCAGCTTAGAGGAAGGGAGCGAGACTGAAGCTTTCTTT. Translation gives CASSLEEGSETEAFF.

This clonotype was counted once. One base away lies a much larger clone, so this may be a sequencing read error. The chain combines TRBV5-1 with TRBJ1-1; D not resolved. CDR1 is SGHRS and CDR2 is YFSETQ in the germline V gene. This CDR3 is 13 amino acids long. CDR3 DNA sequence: TGCGCCAGCAGCTTGTCGGGAAGCACTGGAGCTTTCTTT. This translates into CASSLSGSTGAFF.

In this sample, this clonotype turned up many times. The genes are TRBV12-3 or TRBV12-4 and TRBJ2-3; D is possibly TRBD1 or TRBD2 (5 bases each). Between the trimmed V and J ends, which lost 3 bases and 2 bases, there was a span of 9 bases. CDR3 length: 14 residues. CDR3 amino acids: CASSFEGYTDTQYF. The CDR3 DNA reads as TGTGCCAGCAGTTTCGAGGGGTACACAGATACGCAGTATTTT.

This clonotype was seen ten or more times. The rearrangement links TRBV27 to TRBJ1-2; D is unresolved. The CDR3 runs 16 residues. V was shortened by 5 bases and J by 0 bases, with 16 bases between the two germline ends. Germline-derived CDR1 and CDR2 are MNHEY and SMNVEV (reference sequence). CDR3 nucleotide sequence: TGTGCCAGCAGTCTCCTGACGGGAGGGACTAACTATGGCTACACCTTC. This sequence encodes CASSLLTGGTNYGYTF.

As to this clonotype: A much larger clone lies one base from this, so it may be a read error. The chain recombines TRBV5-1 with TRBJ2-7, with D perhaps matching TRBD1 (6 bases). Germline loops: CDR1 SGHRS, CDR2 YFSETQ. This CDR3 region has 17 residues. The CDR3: CARSPQGSALPTYEQYF. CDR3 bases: TGCGCCCGCAGCCCGCAGGGGAGCGCACTCCCAACCTACGAGCAGTACTTC.

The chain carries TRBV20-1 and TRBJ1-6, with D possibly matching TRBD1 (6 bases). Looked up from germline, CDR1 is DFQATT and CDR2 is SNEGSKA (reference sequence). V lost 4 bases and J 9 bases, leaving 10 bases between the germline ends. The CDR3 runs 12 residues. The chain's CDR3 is CSAIRGGSPLHF. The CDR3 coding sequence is TGCAGTGCTATCAGGGGAGGTTCACCCCTCCACTTT.

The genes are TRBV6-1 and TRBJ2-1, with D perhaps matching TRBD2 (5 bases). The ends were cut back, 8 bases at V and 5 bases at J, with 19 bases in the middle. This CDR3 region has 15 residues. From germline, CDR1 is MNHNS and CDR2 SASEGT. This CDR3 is CASLEVGVSHNEQFF. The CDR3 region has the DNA TGTGCCAGCCTTGAGGTCGGGGTAAGCCACAATGAGCAGTTCTTC.

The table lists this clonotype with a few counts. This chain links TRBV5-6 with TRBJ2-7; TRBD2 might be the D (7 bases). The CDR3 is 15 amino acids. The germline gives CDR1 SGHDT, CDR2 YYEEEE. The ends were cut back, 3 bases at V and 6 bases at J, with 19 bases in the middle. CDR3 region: CASSYGVGGLAEQYV. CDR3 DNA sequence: TGTGCCAGCAGCTATGGGGTGGGGGGGCTGGCCGAGCAGTACGTC.

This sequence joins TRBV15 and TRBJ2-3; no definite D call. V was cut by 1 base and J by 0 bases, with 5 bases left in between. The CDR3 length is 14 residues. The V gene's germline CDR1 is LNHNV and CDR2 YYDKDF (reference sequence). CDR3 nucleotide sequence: TGTGCCACCAGCAGAGTCAGAAGCACAGATACGCAGTATTTT. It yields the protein CATSRVRSTDTQYF.

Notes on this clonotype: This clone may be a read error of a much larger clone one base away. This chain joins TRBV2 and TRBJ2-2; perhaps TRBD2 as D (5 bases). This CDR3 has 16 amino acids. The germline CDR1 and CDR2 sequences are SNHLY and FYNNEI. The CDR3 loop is CASSEARASNTGEPFF. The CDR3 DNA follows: TGTGCCAGCAGTGAAGCGCGTGCTTCGAACACCGGGGAGCCGTTTTTT.